This T cell receptor beta chain appears in the sequencing data of a study of shared clonotypes between healthy human individuals. The ends lost 2 bases at V and 2 bases at J; junction bases unmatched: 10. Per the germline V gene, CDR1 is LGHNA and CDR2 is YSLEER. This CDR3 region has 17 residues. An assay was performed, and its level was deep. Unsorted PBMC replicate PCRs drew on around 310 ng DNA, representing tens of thousands of T cell genomes. Using immunoSEQ multiplex PCR, the repertoire was profiled, and TCRdb retains in-frame clones only, with some absent. The sample comprises hundreds of thousands of clones, around 76% of which are singletons, and around 12% rests with the top ten.

The chain recombines TRBV4-3 with TRBJ2-3; TRBD1 matches 7 bases. The source material was PBMCs. This clonotype was obtained from a middle-aged woman in good health. Some clones in this sample may be carry-over from other donors' samples. CDR3 loop: CASSQRTGTAPTDTQYF. CDR3 in DNA: TGCGCCAGCAGCCAACGAACCGGGACAGCGCCCACAGATACGCAGTATTTT.